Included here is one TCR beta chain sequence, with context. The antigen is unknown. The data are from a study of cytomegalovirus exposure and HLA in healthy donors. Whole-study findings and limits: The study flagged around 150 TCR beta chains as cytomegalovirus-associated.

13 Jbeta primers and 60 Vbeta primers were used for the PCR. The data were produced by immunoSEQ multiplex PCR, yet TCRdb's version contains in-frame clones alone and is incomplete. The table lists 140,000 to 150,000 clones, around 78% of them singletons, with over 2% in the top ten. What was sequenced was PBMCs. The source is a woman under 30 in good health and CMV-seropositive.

The CDR3, as DNA: TGCGCCAGCAGTATAAATGCGGGGAACACTGAAGCTTTCTTT. This codes for CASSINAGNTEAFF. This chain links TRBV5-1 with TRBJ1-1; D not certain. Deletions cut 5 bases from V and 1 base from J, with 12 bases between. This CDR3 spans 14 amino acids. The V gene's germline CDR1 is SGHRS and CDR2 YFSETQ. Full variable domain (remainder filled in from reference TRBV5-1 and TRBJ1-1): KAGVTQTPRYLIKTRGQQVTLSCSPISGHRSVSWYQQTPGQGLQFLFEYFSETQRNKGNFPGRFSGRQFSNSRSEMNVSTLELGDSALYLCASSINAGNTEAFFGQGTRLTVV.